This T cell receptor (beta chain) was observed in a study of T-cell memory formation after mild COVID-19. Whole-study results and caveats: Contracting clones from day 15 to 85 showed balanced CD4/CD8; later expanders favored CD4+.

V shed 2 bases and J 3 bases; nucleotides not matched to a gene: 6. Per germline, CDR1 MDHEN and CDR2 SYDVKM. The CDR3 totals 16 residues. Note on this clonotype: The antigen remains unidentified.

TCRdb fed the 5' RACE reads into MiXCR, producing one record per CDR3 protein. The profile covers 90,000 to 120,000 distinct CDR3 sequences, with 18% appearing a single time and 5% to 6.5% taken by the ten largest. The TCR sequence derives from a man between 18 and 29 years old who had mild COVID-19 (a few samples of this study predate the infection). Cell type and time point are not known. This chain connects TRBV28 to TRBJ1-4; 7 nucleotides align to TRBD1. Sequencing was done on a sample of PBMCs or a T cell subset sorted from them (not recorded which). CDR3 in amino acids: CASSLPRGTANEKLFF. CDR3 DNA: TGTGCCAGCAGTTTACCCAGGGGGACAGCTAATGAAAAACTGTTTTTT.